This T cell receptor beta chain was obtained from a study of tumor-infiltrating lymphocytes in primary liver carcinoma. Study information: Donors had hepatocellular carcinoma or combined HCC and intrahepatic cholangiocarcinoma. Tumor stage was T1-T3 N0M0, and tumor size was roughly 4 to 10 cm across. The study's findings and limits: Being bulk and unsorted, samples allowed no CD4+ and CD8+ repertoire comparison. Tumor top-250-clone fractions significantly exceeded those of blood (p = 0.039).

This clonotype was found once. Its specificity is unknown. Production of TCR beta cDNA used roughly 500 ng total RNA together with a constant-region primer. Construction of TCR beta libraries relied on three successive nested multiplex PCR rounds employing slightly modified ARM-PCR. The opening two PCR rounds, nine to eleven cycles each, paired TRBV1-TRBV30 forward primers with a C-beta reverse primer. TCRdb recomputed calls from the multiplex PCR reads with MiXCR, one row per CDR3 protein. The repertoire holds approximately 330,000 distinct CDR3 sequences, with 65% as singletons. The blood RNA (from unsorted whole blood) was obtained, and germline DNA was also extracted. The germline V gene encodes CDR1 GTSNPN and CDR2 SVGIG (reference sequence). CDR3 length: 17 amino acids.

The receptor was isolated from a man aged 40-49 years with primary liver carcinoma and hepatitis B virus infection. V and J are TRBV30 and TRBJ2-1, with TRBD2 identical over 7 bases. Material for sequencing was peripheral blood. The CDR3 spells CVGTGGGSGRSYNEQFF. The CDR3 DNA reads as TGTGTCGGCACTGGGGGGGGTAGCGGGCGTTCCTACAATGAGCAGTTCTTC.